This TCR beta chain was profiled in a study of B cell selection in AIRE deficiency. Study observations and caveats: Shorter CDR3s marked shared Treg sequences, biased toward few non-templated insertions. Roughly 28% of healthy-donor shared Treg TCRbeta sequences appeared in patient Tconv cells. Of about 3,900 shared Treg TCRbeta sequences, roughly 34% were healthy-donor-only and around 8.6% patient-only.

Per the germline V gene, CDR1 is MNHNS and CDR2 is SASEGT. V lost 3 bases to trimming and J lost 3 bases, with 2 bases between them. The CDR3 is 12 residues long. Turning to this clone: Its cognate antigen is unknown.

TCRdb keeps only in-frame clones here, not all; method: immunoSEQ multiplex PCR. The sample lists roughly 25,000 clones, roughly 95% occurring once. Sorting defined conventional CD4 T cells as CD4+CD127+. Healthy unrelated donors supplied the control samples. The chain links TRBV6-1 to TRBJ2-2; D not certain. The sequencing input was CD4+CD127+ conventional T cells sorted from PBMCs. The receptor's source is a human donor in good health. CDR3 sequence reads: CASSDHTGELFF. The CDR3 region has the DNA TGTGCCAGCAGTGACCACACCGGGGAGCTGTTTTTT.